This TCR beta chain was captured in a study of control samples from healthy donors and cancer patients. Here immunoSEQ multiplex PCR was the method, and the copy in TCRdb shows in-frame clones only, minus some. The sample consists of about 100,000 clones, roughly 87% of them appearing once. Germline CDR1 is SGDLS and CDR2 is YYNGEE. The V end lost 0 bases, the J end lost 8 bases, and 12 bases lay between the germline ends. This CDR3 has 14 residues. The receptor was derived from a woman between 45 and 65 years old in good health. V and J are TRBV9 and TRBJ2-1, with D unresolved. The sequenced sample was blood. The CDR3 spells CASSVGMGRDEQFF. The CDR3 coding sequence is TGTGCCAGCAGCGTAGGAATGGGAAGGGATGAGCAGTTCTTC.